The rows below give T cell receptor beta chains drawn from one sample of a study of CD8+ T cells in alopecia areata. The repertoire was sequenced with immunoSEQ multiplex PCR; TCRdb's copy has only in-frame clones and lacks some. The data contain some 150,000 clones, about 88% of them singletons. Sequencing was performed on CD8+ T cells sorted from blood, taken at week 4, from a patient treated with tofacitinib. Receptor source: a human donor with alopecia areata. CDR3s include the opening cysteine and the closing phenylalanine or tryptophan. A D gene is named only where the DNA matches it firmly. Size is omitted from some rows. Given values are once, few, many or a class for expanded clones.

- | TRBJ2-7 | TRBV5-4 | TRBD1 | TGTGCCAGCAGCTTGAGGGCAGGGGGTCGGGACGAGCAGTACTTC | CASSLRAGGRDEQYF
- | TRBJ2-1 | TRBV11-2 | - | TGTGCCAGCAGCTACACCAATGAGCAGTTCTTC | CASSYTNEQFF
- | TRBJ2-7 | TRBV19 | TRBD2 | TGTGCCAGTAGTATTGTACTAGCGGGAGGTCGCAACGAGCAGTACTTC | CASSIVLAGGRNEQYF
- | TRBJ2-7 | TRBV19 | - | TGTGCCAGTAGTGCCGCAGCATCCTACGAGCAGTACTTC | CASSAAASYEQYF
- | TRBJ2-1 | TRBV7-8 | TRBD2 | TGTGCCAGCAGCTTAGCCCCGTCTAGCGGGGGCACGGATGAGCAGTTCTTC | CASSLAPSSGGTDEQFF
- | TRBJ2-7 | TRBV6-5 | TRBD2 | TGTGCCAGCAGTTACGCTAGCGGGGGGGACGAGCAGTACTTC | CASSYASGGDEQYF
- | TRBJ2-1 | TRBV9 | - | TGTGCCAGCGGTGGCGACGAGCAGTTCTTC | CASGGDEQFF
- | TRBJ1-5 | TRBV15 | - | TGTGCCACGAGTCCAGGGAGGAATCAGCCCCAGCATTTT | CATSPGRNQPQHF
- | TRBJ1-6 | TRBV6-1 | TRBD1 | TGTGCCAGCAGTGAAAAAGGGACAGGGTTGACACCCCTCCACTTT | CASSEKGTGLTPLHF
- | TRBJ2-3 | TRBV9 | TRBD2 | TGTGCCAGCAGCGCAACACTTAGCGGGGGGGCGTCTGCAGATACGCAGTATTTT | CASSATLSGGASADTQYF
- | TRBJ1-1 | TRBV7-9 | - | TGTGCCAGCAGCTTAGACGCTGAAGCTTTCTTT | CASSLDAEAFF
many | TRBJ2-3 | TRBV4-2 | - | TGTGCCAGCAGCCAAGGACTAGAAGCAGATACGCAGTATTTT | CASSQGLEADTQYF
- | TRBJ2-1 | TRBV4-1 | - | TGCGCCAGCAGCCAATACCGGAAGGGGAACAATTACAATGAGCAGTTCTTC | CASSQYRKGNNYNEQFF
few | TRBJ2-1 | TRBV5-4 | TRBD1 | TGTGCCAGCAGCTCGACCGGGACAGGGCATAATGAGCAGTTCTTC | CASSSTGTGHNEQFF
- | TRBJ1-1 | TRBV6-5 | - | TGTGCCAGCAGTTACTCGCAGGGGTTAGGGAACACTGAAGCTTTCTTT | CASSYSQGLGNTEAFF
- | TRBJ2-1 | TRBV29-1 | TRBD2 | TGCAGCGTTGAAGGACTAGCGGGAGTGGCTACCTACAATGAGCAGTTCTTC | CSVEGLAGVATYNEQFF
- | TRBJ2-7 | TRBV4-1 | - | TGCGCCAGCAGCCAAGAGGACGAGCAGTACTTC | CASSQEDEQYF
- | TRBJ2-7 | TRBV29-1 | - | TGCAGCGTTTTACAGGTGGACGCTCCCTACGAGCAGTACTTC | CSVLQVDAPYEQYF
once | TRBJ1-1 | TRBV28 | TRBD1 | TGTGCCAGCAGTCCAAGACAGGGTAACACTGAAGCTTTCTTT | CASSPRQGNTEAFF
- | TRBJ2-3 | TRBV5-4 | TRBD1 | TGTGCCAGCAGAACCGGGACAGGGGGAGATACGCAGTATTTT | CASRTGTGGDTQYF
- | TRBJ1-1 | TRBV5-4 | - | TGTGCCAGCAGCTTACGCGGGAACACTGAAGCTTTCTTT | CASSLRGNTEAFF
- | TRBJ2-2 | TRBV29-1 | TRBD1 | TGCAGCGTTGAAACAGGGGGCGCGAACACCGGGGAGCTGTTTTTT | CSVETGGANTGELFF
- | TRBJ1-5 | TRBV7-9 | - | TGTGCCAGCAGCTCCGACGGCAATCAGCCCCAGCATTTT | CASSSDGNQPQHF
- | TRBJ2-7 | TRBV15 | TRBD2 | TGTGCCACCAGCAGAGATGAGACTAGCGGGAGGGGATACGAGCAGTACTTC | CATSRDETSGRGYEQYF
- | TRBJ2-2 | TRBV5-6 | - | TGTGCCAGCAGCTTGAATTCCGGGGAGCTGTTTTTT | CASSLNSGELFF
- | TRBJ2-7 | TRBV7-6 | - | TGTGCCAGCAGCTTAGCGGACATCTCCTACGAGCAGTACTTC | CASSLADISYEQYF
- | TRBJ2-1 | TRBV5-1 | TRBD2 | TGCGCCAGCAGCTTGGGCGGGAGTCCGGAAGATGAGCAGTTCTTC | CASSLGGSPEDEQFF
- | TRBJ2-1 | TRBV7-9 | TRBD2 | TGTGCCAGCAGCTTAATGCGGGAGTGGTCCAATGAGCAGTTCTTC | CASSLMREWSNEQFF
- | TRBJ2-1 | TRBV13 | - | TGTGCCAGCAGCTTATGGCAGGGCAATGAGCAGTTCTTC | CASSLWQGNEQFF
- | TRBJ2-1 | TRBV29-1 | TRBD2 | TGCAGCGTTTACGGCGGGGGGTACAATGAGCAGTTCTTC | CSVYGGGYNEQFF
- | TRBJ2-3 | TRBV7-9 | - | TGTGCCAGCAGCTTAGAAGGGGCAGGAGATACGCAGTATTTT | CASSLEGAGDTQYF
- | TRBJ1-2 | TRBV11-1 | - | TGTGCCAGCAGCAGTTCGACCGGGCCTTCATCTTTATATGGCTACACCTTC | CASSSSTGPSSLYGYTF
- | TRBJ2-7 | TRBV29-1 | - | TGCAGCGTTGAAGGGATGGCAGGGCCGGCCTACGAGCAGTACTTC | CSVEGMAGPAYEQYF
- | TRBJ1-5 | TRBV12-5 | - | TGTGCTAGTGAGCCTGAGAGCGGCGTAGGGCAGCTCAATCAGCCCCAGCATTTT | CASEPESGVGQLNQPQHF
- | TRBJ1-2 | TRBV4-1 | - | TGCGCCAGCAGCCGAGGGGTCGCGGATGCTAACTATGGCTACACCTTC | CASSRGVADANYGYTF
- | TRBJ2-2 | TRBV5-1 | - | TGCGCCAGCAGCCCCATTCGGACGAACACCGGGGAGCTGTTTTTT | CASSPIRTNTGELFF
once | TRBJ1-1 | TRBV19 | TRBD1 | TGTGCCAGTAGTCCGGGACAGGGGATGATCACTGAAGCTTTCTTT | CASSPGQGMITEAFF
few | TRBJ2-5 | TRBV6-5 | - | TGTGCCAGCAGTTCGCAGGGTCGGGAGACCCAGTACTTC | CASSSQGRETQYF
- | TRBJ1-2 | TRBV6-5 | TRBD1 | TGTGCCAGCAGTGCAAGGGGGCTCGGCTATGGCTACACCTTC | CASSARGLGYGYTF
- | TRBJ2-7 | TRBV29-1 | TRBD1 | TGCAGCGTTGAGGCCCAGGGGGACCTTACCACCTACGAGCAGTACTTC | CSVEAQGDLTTYEQYF
- | TRBJ2-3 | TRBV29-1 | - | TGCAGCGTTGTTGAGGGGGGCCCAGATACGCAGTATTTT | CSVVEGGPDTQYF